This entry lists 24 T cell receptor beta chains sequenced from one sample in a study of blood T cell repertoires in COVID-19. The repertoire was sequenced with immunoSEQ multiplex PCR; TCRdb's copy has only in-frame clones and lacks some. This sample has a few hundred thousand clones, with around nine tenths found just once. The specimen was peripheral blood. The receptors stem from a woman aged 30 to 39 with COVID-19, enrolled during active disease.

This rearrangement joins TRBV27 to TRBJ2-3, with a possible D match to TRBD1 (6 bases). The CDR3 is made up of 14 amino acids. The V end was cut by 2 bases, the J end by 4 bases, with 10 bases between. Germline values: CDR1 MNHEY, CDR2 SMNVEV (reference sequence). This chain's CDR3 is CASSLNRAADTQYF. CDR3 DNA: TGTGCCAGCAGTTTAAACAGGGCCGCAGATACGCAGTATTTT.

The chain couples TRBV6-4 to TRBJ2-2, with D possibly matching TRBD1 (6 bases). This CDR3 is 15 amino acids long. Germline CDR1 reads MRHNA; CDR2 reads SNTAGT. The V end was cut by 6 bases, the J end by 7 bases, with 18 bases between. The CDR3 nucleotides read TGTGCCAGCAGCCCTCGGGACACCTCCGGCGGGGAGCTGTTTTTT. Protein product: CASSPRDTSGGELFF.

This chain uses TRBV10-3 with TRBJ2-7, with TRBD1 matching 9 bases. Trimming at V came to 0 bases and at J to 5 bases, leaving 5 bases not matched to a gene. This CDR3 is built from 15 residues. Germline CDR1 ENHRY, CDR2 SYGVKD. CDR3 in DNA: TGTGCCATCAGTGAGTCCGGGACAGGGCTGGACGAGCAGTACTTC. This encodes CAISESGTGLDEQYF.

This chain joins TRBV7-9 and TRBJ2-7, with D perhaps matching TRBD1 (6 bases). Trimming removed 5 bases at V and 2 bases at J, with 13 bases between. The CDR3 contains 14 residues. Germline assignment: CDR1 SEHNR and CDR2 FQNEAQ (reference sequence). CDR3 region: CASSPTQGTYEQYF. CDR3 nucleotides: TGTGCCAGCAGCCCTACCCAGGGGACCTACGAGCAGTACTTC. The variable domain in full, completed from reference TRBV7-9 and TRBJ2-7, reads DTGVSQNPRHKITKRGQNVTFRCDPISEHNRLYWYRQTLGQGPEFLTYFQNEAQLEKSRLLSDRFSAERPKGSFSTLEIQRTEQGDSAMYLCASSPTQGTYEQYFGPGTRLTVT.

The chain employs TRBV19 and TRBJ2-1, with TRBD2 matching 8 bases. The CDR3 has 14 amino acids. With V trimmed by 3 bases and J by 5 bases, 3 bases remained unmatched. Germline V gene data show CDR1 as LNHDA and CDR2 as SQIVND (reference sequence). Here the CDR3 DNA reads TGTGCCAGTAGTATCTCAGCGGGGGACAATGAGCAGTTCTTC. Its protein is CASSISAGDNEQFF.

This clone was seen only a few times. This CDR3 reads CASSLSREYTIYF. CDR3 DNA sequence: TGTGCCAGCAGTTTATCCAGGGAATACACCATATATTTT. The chain employs TRBV28 and TRBJ1-3; D might be TRBD1 (5 bases). Germline lookup yields CDR1 MDHEN and CDR2 SYDVKM. V lost 1 base and J lost 8, with 9 bases in between. The CDR3 runs to 13 residues.

The gene calls are TRBV18 and TRBJ2-5, with TRBD2 matching 11 bases. The trim removed 0 bases at V and 5 bases at J, leaving 11 bases unmatched. This CDR3 region has 18 residues. The V gene's germline CDR1 is KGHSH and CDR2 LQKENI. In nucleotides, the CDR3 is TGTGCCAGCTCACCACCTTTGGGAACTAGCGGGAGATCGGAGACCCAGTACTTC. Protein sequence: CASSPPLGTSGRSETQYF.

The V gene is TRBV25-1, the J gene TRBJ1-1; D is unclear. V lost 7 bases to trimming and J lost 1 base, with 10 bases between them. The CDR3 length is 13 residues. CDR1 is MGHDK and CDR2 is SYGVNS in the germline V gene. CDR3 loop: CASTLPGNTEAFF. DNA for the CDR3: TGTGCCAGCACCCTCCCCGGGAACACTGAAGCTTTCTTT.

V and J are TRBV9 and TRBJ2-7, with TRBD1 identical over 11 bases. The V gene end was trimmed by 4 bases and the J gene end by 4 bases; junction bases not matched to a gene: 7. The germline V gene has CDR1 SGDLS and CDR2 YYNGEE. The CDR3 contains 15 residues. In DNA, the CDR3 is TGTGCCAGCAGCCTCGGGACAGGGGGTGGATACGAGCAGTACTTC. It is translated as CASSLGTGGGYEQYF.

The chain uses TRBV30 and TRBJ1-2, with 10 bases identical to TRBD1. Germline lookup yields CDR1 GTSNPN and CDR2 SVGIG (reference sequence). Losses at the gene ends were 6 bases for V and 6 bases for J; bases not matched to a gene: 7. This CDR3 is built from 13 residues. The CDR3 sequence is CACPGTGVHGYTF. CDR3 nucleotide sequence: TGTGCCTGCCCCGGGACAGGGGTACATGGCTACACCTTC.

V gene TRBV3-1 (or the pseudogene TRBV3-2) combines with J gene TRBJ2-5; weak D call: TRBD2 (7 bases). V lost 6 bases to trimming and J lost 2 bases, with 22 bases between them. The CDR3 is 17 residues long. Per the germline V gene, CDR1 is LGHDT and CDR2 is YNNKEL (reference sequence). The CDR3 sequence: CASSRRSRGGSQETQYF. CDR3 nucleotide sequence: TGTGCCAGCAGTCGAAGGTCGAGGGGGGGGAGTCAAGAGACCCAGTACTTC.

The CDR3 loop reads CASSLRQGGNEKLFF. The DNA of the CDR3 is TGTGCCAGCAGCTTGCGACAGGGCGGTAATGAAAAACTGTTTTTT. The chain combines TRBV7-9 with TRBJ1-4; the match to TRBD1 covers 7 bases. This CDR3 comprises 15 residues. V dropped 3 bases and J dropped 4; count of bases not matched to a gene: 5. Germline values: CDR1 SEHNR, CDR2 FQNEAQ (reference sequence).

The V and J genes are TRBV5-4 and TRBJ1-1; 9 bases map to TRBD1. V gave up 4 bases and J gave up 6 bases; unmatched junction bases: 10. The CDR3 has 15 residues. Germline V gene lookup returns CDR1 SGHNT and CDR2 YYREEE (reference sequence). The CDR3 bases are TGTGCCAGCAGCCGTGCACGGGACAGGGTCGCTGAAGCTTTCTTT. Translation gives CASSRARDRVAEAFF.

The chain's CDR3 is CASSLGTGEGETQYF. Here the CDR3 DNA reads TGTGCCAGCAGCTTGGGGACAGGGGAGGGAGAGACCCAGTACTTC. The rearrangement links TRBV5-4 to TRBJ2-5; 9 bases align to TRBD1. The junction had 4 bases not matched to a gene; V was cut back by 0 bases and J by 4 bases. The CDR3 runs 15 residues. Per the germline V gene, CDR1 is SGHNT and CDR2 is YYREEE (reference sequence).

This chain connects TRBV6-5 to TRBJ2-1, with D perhaps TRBD1 (5 bases). There are 11 residues in the CDR3. Germline V lookup: CDR1 MNHEY, CDR2 SVGAGI. V was trimmed by 7 bases and J by 8 bases, leaving 9 bases between them. The DNA for the CDR3 is TGTGCCAGCACCTTACAGGATGAGCAGTTCTTC. It translates to CASTLQDEQFF.

This rearrangement joins TRBV5-8 to TRBJ2-1; D not certain. From germline, CDR1 is SGHTS and CDR2 YDEGEE. Trimming took 4 bases from V and 6 from J, leaving 17 bases between them. The CDR3 spans 15 residues. The CDR3 region has the DNA TGTGCCAGCAGCCCCAACCCGTCACCGGGCAATGAGCAGTTCTTC. Amino acid sequence: CASSPNPSPGNEQFF.

CDR3 in amino acids: CASGGTGANYGYTF. The CDR3 coding sequence is TGTGCCAGTGGAGGGACAGGAGCTAACTATGGCTACACCTTC. This sequence joins TRBV6-5 and TRBJ1-2, with 8 bases identical to TRBD1. The CDR3 contains 14 residues. With 9 bases clipped from V and 0 bases from J, the junction kept 6 bases outside the gene matches. CDR1 MNHEY and CDR2 SVGAGI come from the germline V gene.

This rearrangement joins TRBV6-1 to TRBJ1-1; D not resolved. The CDR3 runs to 13 residues. CDR1 is MNHNS and CDR2 is SASEGT in the germline V gene. Trimming removed 2 bases from V and 4 bases from J, with 8 bases in between. CDR3 nucleotides: TGTGCCAGCAGTGAATCCCCCCGCACTGAAGCTTTCTTT. This codes for CASSESPRTEAFF.

V is TRBV11-1 and J is TRBJ2-7; tentatively, D is TRBD1 (6 bases). V lost 4 bases, J lost 2 bases, and 9 bases lay in between. Looked up from germline, CDR1 is SGHAT and CDR2 is FQDESV (reference sequence). This CDR3 comprises 13 residues. CDR3 protein: CASSWDTTYEQYF. The CDR3 region has the DNA TGTGCCAGCAGCTGGGACACCACCTACGAGCAGTACTTC.

The chain is built from TRBV2 and TRBJ1-1, with D perhaps matching TRBD1 (6 bases). V was shortened by 4 bases and J by 4 bases, with 16 bases between the two germline ends. Germline V gene lookup returns CDR1 SNHLY and CDR2 FYNNEI. The CDR3 is made up of 15 amino acids. CDR3 bases: TGTGCCAGCAGTGTAGAACGGGCAGGGGCCACTGAAGCTTTCTTT. Its protein product is CASSVERAGATEAFF.

V and J are TRBV2 and TRBJ1-4; D is perhaps TRBD1 (6 bases). The CDR3 spans 15 residues. Trimming removed 4 bases at V and 8 bases at J, with 17 bases between. The germline V gene encodes CDR1 SNHLY and CDR2 FYNNEI. The CDR3 sequence: CASSGSRDNLEKLFF. CDR3 nucleotide sequence: TGTGCCAGCAGTGGGAGCCGGGACAACCTCGAAAAACTGTTTTTT.

This clone showed up just once. This chain links TRBV6-6 with TRBJ2-3; 10 bases map to TRBD2. The CDR3 is 17 residues long. Looked up from germline, CDR1 is MNHNY and CDR2 is SVGAGI (reference sequence). Trimming at V came to 6 bases and at J to 2 bases, leaving 11 bases not matched to a gene. CDR3 sequence reads: CASSRRIAGGYTDTQYF. CDR3 DNA: TGTGCCAGCAGCCGACGAATAGCGGGAGGCTACACAGATACGCAGTATTTT.

The gene calls are TRBV5-5 and TRBJ2-7; 10 bases are shared with TRBD1. Germline CDR1 reads SGHKS; CDR2 reads YYEKEE (reference sequence). The CDR3 extends over 17 amino acids. The junction had 17 bases not matched to a gene; V was cut back by 7 bases and J by 4 bases. The CDR3 spells CASLVGQPGQGWYEQYF. The CDR3, as DNA: TGTGCCAGCCTCGTAGGGCAACCGGGACAGGGGTGGTACGAGCAGTACTTC.

This sequence joins TRBV7-2 and TRBJ2-5; 8 bases agree with TRBD2. This CDR3 is built from 14 residues. Germline V gene data show CDR1 as SGHTA and CDR2 as FQGNSA. V lost 5 bases and J lost 5; bases outside the gene matches: 7. The CDR3 DNA reads as TGTGCCAGCAGCCGCCCGGGACTAGAGGAGACCCAGTACTTC. Translating gives CASSRPGLEETQYF.